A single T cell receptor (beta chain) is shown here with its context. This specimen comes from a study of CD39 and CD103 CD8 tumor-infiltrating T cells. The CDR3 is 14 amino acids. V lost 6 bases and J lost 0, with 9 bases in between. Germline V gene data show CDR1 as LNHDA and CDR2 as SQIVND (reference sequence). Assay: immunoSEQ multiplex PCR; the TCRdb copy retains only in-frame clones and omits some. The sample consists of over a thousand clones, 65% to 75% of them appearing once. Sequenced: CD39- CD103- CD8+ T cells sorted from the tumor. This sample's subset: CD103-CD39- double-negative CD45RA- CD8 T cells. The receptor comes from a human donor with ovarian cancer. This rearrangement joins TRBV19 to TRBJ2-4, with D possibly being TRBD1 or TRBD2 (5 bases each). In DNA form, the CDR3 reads TGTGCCAGTAGCTCCGGGACAGCCAAAAACATTCAGTACTTC. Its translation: CASSSGTAKNIQYF. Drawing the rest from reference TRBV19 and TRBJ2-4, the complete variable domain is DGGITQSPKYLFRKEGQNVTLSCEQNLNHDAMYWYRQDPGQGLRLIYYSQIVNDFQKGDIAEGYSVSREKKESFPLTVTSAQKNPTAFYLCASSSGTAKNIQYFGAGTRLSVL.